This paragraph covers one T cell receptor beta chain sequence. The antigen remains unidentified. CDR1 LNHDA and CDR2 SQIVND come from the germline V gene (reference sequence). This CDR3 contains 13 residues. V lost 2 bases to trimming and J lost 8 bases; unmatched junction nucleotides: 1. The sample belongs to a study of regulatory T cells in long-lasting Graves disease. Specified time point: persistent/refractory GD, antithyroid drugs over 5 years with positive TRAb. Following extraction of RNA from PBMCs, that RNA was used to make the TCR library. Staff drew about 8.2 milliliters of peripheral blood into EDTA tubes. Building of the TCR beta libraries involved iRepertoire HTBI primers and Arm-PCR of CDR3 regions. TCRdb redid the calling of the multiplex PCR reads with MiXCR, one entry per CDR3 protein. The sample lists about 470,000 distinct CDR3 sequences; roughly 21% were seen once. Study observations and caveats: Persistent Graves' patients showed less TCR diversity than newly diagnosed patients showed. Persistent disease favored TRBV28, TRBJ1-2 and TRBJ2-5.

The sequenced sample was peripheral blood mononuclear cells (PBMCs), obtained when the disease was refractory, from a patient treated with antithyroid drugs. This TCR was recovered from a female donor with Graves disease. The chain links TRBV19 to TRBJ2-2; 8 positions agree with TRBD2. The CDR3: CASSIQREGELFF. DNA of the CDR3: TGTGCCAGTAGTATACAGCGGGAGGGGGAGCTGTTTTTT.